This T cell receptor beta chain was observed in a study of naive and memory T cell subsets. V lost 1 base to trimming and J lost 3 bases, with 8 bases between them. This CDR3 is built from 14 residues. Germline CDR1 LGHNA, CDR2 YSLEER. The table lists this clonotype with many counts. The antigen is unknown. Both TRBC1 and TRBC2 were covered by a beta constant-region primer of two equimolar oligonucleotides. Nested alpha and beta constant-region primers with the SP2 primer drove four PCR rounds on ligated cDNA. TCRdb reprocessed the UMI-ligation and nested PCR reads with MiXCR, giving one entry per CDR3 protein. The sample contains 85,000 or so distinct CDR3 sequences, 9% of which appear only once. Study-wide findings and caveats: Naive repertoires, especially CD8, held a few larger clonotypes, possibly memory cells re-expressing CD45RA. TCR counts from RNA may reflect activation-linked expression changes.

The receptor comes from a human donor in good health. Source material: naive CD8+ T cells from blood. The chain employs TRBV4-3 and TRBJ2-3, with no clear D. The CDR3: CASSQVGDTDTQYF. As DNA, the CDR3 is TGCGCCAGCAGCCAAGTCGGCGATACAGATACGCAGTATTTT.